These T cell receptor beta chains were read from a single sample in a study of T cells in Graves' hyperthyroidism and ophthalmopathy. TCRdb reanalysed the multiplex PCR reads using MiXCR and keeps one entry per CDR3 protein. The sample yields about 560,000 distinct CDR3 sequences, over 15% seen once. The specimen was blood. The source is a woman aged 18-29 years with Graves' hyperthyroidism. The CDR3 runs from the conserved cysteine through the conserved F or W. Expanded clones are given a class, and other clones once, few, many or no size at all.

V	size	length	J	CDR3
TRBV18	few	15	TRBJ2-7	CASSPGTSGSREQYF
TRBV19	few	16	TRBJ1-5	CASSIIDRGRVQPQHF
TRBV6-6	many	20	TRBJ1-6	CASSYSTAGVAVSYNSPLHF
TRBV6-2/TRBV6-3	many	15	TRBJ2-3	CASARDPKTGHTQYF
TRBV7-6	.	16	TRBJ2-7	CASSPMAGGSSYEQYF
TRBV12-3/TRBV12-4	.	20	TRBJ2-4	CASSLALRQGLNLAKNIQYF
TRBV13	.	13	TRBJ2-1	CASSLGFNNEQFF
TRBV11-3	few	16	TRBJ2-5	CASSYPHLRGQETQYF
TRBV11-2	.	15	TRBJ2-5	CASSPGGLAGETQYF
TRBV20-1	many	14	TRBJ1-5	CSAGQGTGNQPQHF
TRBV5-4	.	15	TRBJ2-2	CASRPGLKNTGELFF
TRBV11-2	few	15	TRBJ1-3	CASSPGTRSGNTIYF
TRBV6-2/TRBV6-3	.	18	TRBJ2-3	CASGRGQSGPTSTDTQYF
TRBV6-1	.	14	TRBJ2-5	CASTETGGLPIKYF
TRBV19	few	14	TRBJ1-2	CASNIEAGRYGYTF
TRBV12-3/TRBV12-4	many	19	TRBJ2-7	CASSSPSLLGSPPAYEQYF
TRBV7-9	.	17	TRBJ1-6	CASSLERPSSYNSPLHF
TRBV3-1	few	18	TRBJ2-3	CASSRTKKTGVITDTQYF
TRBV7-6	few	13	TRBJ2-3	CASSSLRDDTQYF
TRBV11-3	.	13	.	CASSLGLGVWQFF
TRBV4-1	.	18	TRBJ2-1	CASSHGTSGIDSYNEQFF
TRBV6-5	few	12	TRBJ2-5	CASSWQGETQYF
TRBV5-1	.	15	TRBJ1-4	CASSPGGVTNEKLFF
TRBV4-1	.	14	TRBJ1-3	CASSHQGSGNTIYF
TRBV3-1	many	13	TRBJ1-5	CASSRGYNQPQHF
TRBV12-3/TRBV12-4	few	14	TRBJ1-2	CASSPRSGLDGYTF
TRBV5-4	few	15	TRBJ2-1	CASSLVGQGVNEQFF
TRBV12-3/TRBV12-4	.	15	TRBJ2-2	CASSPGTSGAGELFF
TRBV5-1	few	18	TRBJ2-2	CASSLESSGGFGTGELFF
TRBV19	.	15	TRBJ1-5	CASSWLAGGNQPQHF
TRBV20-1	many	13	TRBJ1-2	CSLLGGSNYGYTF
TRBV2	many	12	TRBJ1-5	CASKIANQPQHF
TRBV24-1	.	16	TRBJ2-1	CATSDRSGPSYNEQFF
TRBV6-2/TRBV6-3	.	13	TRBJ1-1	CASRGIWTLEAFF
TRBV12-3/TRBV12-4	many	14	TRBJ2-2	CATGLHANTGELFF
TRBV6-2/TRBV6-3	many	14	TRBJ2-3	CATSGQVITDTQYF
TRBV20-1	many	13	TRBJ2-5	CSARVQGAETQYF
TRBV28	many	14	TRBJ2-7	CASSLSQGVAEQYF
TRBV7-2	many	15	TRBJ2-7	CASSLDGAGFYEQYF
TRBV28	many	13	TRBJ2-3	CASGAALWDTQYF
TRBV24-1	.	14	TRBJ1-2	CATSDQDSYYGYTF
TRBV5-1	many	15	TRBJ2-1	CASHAGGSTYNEQFF
TRBV7-2	many	16	TRBJ2-5	CASSLLGASGLETQYF
TRBV12-3/TRBV12-4	many	14	TRBJ2-7	CASSPGRRIYEQYF
TRBV12-3/TRBV12-4	few	14	TRBJ2-1	CASSLIGGNNEQFF
TRBV11-2	.	19	TRBJ2-1	CASSLRRSSGIRPFDEQFF
TRBV6-2/TRBV6-3	.	16	TRBJ2-1	CASSRYSGSPRNAQFF
TRBV20-1	.	15	TRBJ2-6	CSARDTGSGANVLTF
TRBV4-3	few	16	TRBJ1-1	CASSQEEGALNTEAFF
TRBV19	few	15	TRBJ1-1	CASSMGDRGSTEAFF
TRBV7-2	many	16	TRBJ2-7	CASSLAGGSGLYEQYF